This TCR beta chain emerged from a study of CD8+ T cells in alopecia areata. A note on this clone: Its antigen remains unidentified.

V shed 6 bases and J shed 2 bases, with 8 bases lying between them. Germline V lookup: CDR1 SNHLY, CDR2 FYNNEI. The CDR3 extends over 12 amino acids. It was cDNA, reverse transcribed from extracted RNA, that served as the sequencing template. TCRdb's copy holds only in-frame clones and misses some; the assay was immunoSEQ multiplex PCR. The sample has 65,000 to 90,000 clones; roughly 51% are singletons. Findings of the study overall: For lesional scalp, especially alopecia totalis/universalis, clonality was higher than in normal scalp. Scalp data also include sequences from resident alphabeta T cells of normal skin.

The chain has TRBV2 and TRBJ2-7; D gene unclear. The origin of this receptor is a human donor with alopecia areata. The sample comprised NKG2D-high CD8+ T cells sorted from blood. In nucleotides, the CDR3 is TGTGCCAGCAGATCACAGACCTACGAGCAGTACTTC. Translated: CASRSQTYEQYF.